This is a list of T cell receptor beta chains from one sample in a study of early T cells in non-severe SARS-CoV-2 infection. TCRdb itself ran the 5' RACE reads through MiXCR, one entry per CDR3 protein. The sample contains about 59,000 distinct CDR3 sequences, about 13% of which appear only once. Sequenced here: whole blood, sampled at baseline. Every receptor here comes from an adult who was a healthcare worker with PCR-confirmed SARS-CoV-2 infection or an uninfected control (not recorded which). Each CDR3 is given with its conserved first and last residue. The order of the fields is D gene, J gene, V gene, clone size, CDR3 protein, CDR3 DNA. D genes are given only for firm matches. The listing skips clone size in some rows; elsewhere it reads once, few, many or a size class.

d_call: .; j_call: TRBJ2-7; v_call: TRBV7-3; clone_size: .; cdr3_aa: CASSLNPQGSEQYF; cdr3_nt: TGTGCCAGCAGCTTAAACCCCCAGGGGAGCGAGCAGTACTTC
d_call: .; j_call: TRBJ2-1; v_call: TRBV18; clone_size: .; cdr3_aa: CASSRQGLQSYNEQFF; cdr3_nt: TGTGCCAGCTCAAGACAAGGCCTCCAATCCTACAATGAGCAGTTCTTC
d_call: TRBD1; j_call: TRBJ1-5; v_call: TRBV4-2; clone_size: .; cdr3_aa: CASSQGQGRRQPQHF; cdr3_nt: TGTGCCAGCAGCCAAGGACAGGGACGTAGGCAGCCCCAGCATTTT
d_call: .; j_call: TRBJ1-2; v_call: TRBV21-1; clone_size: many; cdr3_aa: CASSKEPGDYGYTF; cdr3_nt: TGTGCCAGCAGCAAAGAGCCAGGGGACTATGGCTACACCTTC
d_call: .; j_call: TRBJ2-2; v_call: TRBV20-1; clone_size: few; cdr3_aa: CSARGLRAGELFF; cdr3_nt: TGCAGTGCTAGAGGACTCCGGGCCGGGGAGCTGTTTTTT
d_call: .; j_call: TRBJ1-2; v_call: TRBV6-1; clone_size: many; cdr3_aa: CASSEAQDGYGYTF; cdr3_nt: TGTGCCAGCAGTGAAGCGCAGGACGGCTATGGCTACACCTTC
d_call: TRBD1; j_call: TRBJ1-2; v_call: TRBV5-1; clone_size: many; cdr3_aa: CASSTGGQDYGYTF; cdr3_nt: TGCGCCAGCAGTACAGGGGGTCAGGACTATGGCTACACCTTC
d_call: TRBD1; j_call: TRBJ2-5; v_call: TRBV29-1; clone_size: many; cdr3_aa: CSVERGPETQYF; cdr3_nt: TGCAGCGTTGAAAGGGGGCCAGAGACCCAGTACTTC
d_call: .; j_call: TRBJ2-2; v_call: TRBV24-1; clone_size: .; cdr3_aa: CATRAAPGTGELFF; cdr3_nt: TGTGCCACCAGGGCCGCCCCGGGCACCGGGGAGCTGTTTTTT
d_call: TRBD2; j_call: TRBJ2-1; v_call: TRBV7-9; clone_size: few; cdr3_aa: CASSNSGGSHNEQFF; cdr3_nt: TGTGCCAGCAGCAATAGCGGGGGGTCTCACAATGAGCAGTTCTTC
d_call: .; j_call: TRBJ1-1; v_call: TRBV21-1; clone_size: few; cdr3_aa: CASSKAQGYTEAFF; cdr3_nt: TGTGCCAGCAGCAAAGCTCAGGGGTATACTGAAGCTTTCTTT
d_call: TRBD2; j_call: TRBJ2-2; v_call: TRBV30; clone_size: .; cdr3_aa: CARTSGNTGELFF; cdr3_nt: TGTGCCAGAACTAGCGGGAACACCGGGGAGCTGTTTTTT
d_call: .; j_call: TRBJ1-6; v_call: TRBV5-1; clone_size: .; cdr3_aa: CASSFRDMNNSPLHF; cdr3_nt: TGCGCCAGCAGCTTCCGGGACATGAATAATTCACCCCTCCACTTT
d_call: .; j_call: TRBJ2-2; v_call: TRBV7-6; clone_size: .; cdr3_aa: CAAQNTGELFF; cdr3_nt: TGTGCCGCACAGAACACCGGGGAGCTGTTTTTT
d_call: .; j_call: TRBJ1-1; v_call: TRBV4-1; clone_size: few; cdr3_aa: CASSQVGARTEAFF; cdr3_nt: TGCGCCAGCAGCCAAGTGGGGGCGCGGACTGAAGCTTTCTTT
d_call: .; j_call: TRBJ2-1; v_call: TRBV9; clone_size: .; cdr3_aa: CASSPAPSPLGNEQFF; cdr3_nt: TGTGCCAGCAGCCCGGCCCCCAGCCCCCTTGGAAATGAGCAGTTCTTC
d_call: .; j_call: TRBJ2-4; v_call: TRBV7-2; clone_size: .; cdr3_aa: CASSLPARGKDIQYF; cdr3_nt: TGTGCCAGCAGCTTACCGGCCAGGGGTAAGGACATTCAGTACTTC
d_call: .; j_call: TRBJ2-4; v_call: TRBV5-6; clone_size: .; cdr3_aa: CASSGRDGKRNIQYF; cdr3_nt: TGTGCCAGCAGCGGCCGGGACGGCAAAAGGAACATTCAGTACTTC
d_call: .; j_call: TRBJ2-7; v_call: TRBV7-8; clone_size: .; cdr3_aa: CASSPGDFGAYEQYF; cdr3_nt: TGTGCCAGCAGCCCGGGGGATTTCGGGGCCTACGAGCAGTACTTC
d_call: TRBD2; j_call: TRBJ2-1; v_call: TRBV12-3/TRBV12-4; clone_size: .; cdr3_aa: CASSSGGLLYNEQFF; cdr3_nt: TGTGCCAGCAGCTCGGGGGGGCTCTTATACAATGAGCAGTTCTTC
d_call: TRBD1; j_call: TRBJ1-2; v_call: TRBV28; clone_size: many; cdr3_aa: CASSNSGLGTGAYGYTF; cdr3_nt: TGTGCCAGCAGTAACTCCGGGCTAGGGACAGGGGCCTATGGCTACACCTTC
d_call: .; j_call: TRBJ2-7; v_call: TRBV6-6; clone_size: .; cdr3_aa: CASRGDLGGEQYF; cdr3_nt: TGTGCCAGCAGAGGGGACCTAGGGGGCGAGCAGTACTTC
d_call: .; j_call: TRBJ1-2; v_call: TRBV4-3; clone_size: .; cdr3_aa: CASSQEGLGYGYTF; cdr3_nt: TGCGCCAGCAGCCAAGAGGGGTTGGGCTATGGCTACACCTTC
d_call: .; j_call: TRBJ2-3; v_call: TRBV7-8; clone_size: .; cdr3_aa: CASSLGGNTDTQYF; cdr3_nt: TGTGCCAGCAGCTTAGGAGGCAACACAGATACGCAGTATTTT
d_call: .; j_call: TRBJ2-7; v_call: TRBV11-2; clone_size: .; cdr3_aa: CASSPRAGSYEQYF; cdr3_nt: TGTGCCAGCAGCCCCAGGGCGGGCTCCTACGAGCAGTACTTC